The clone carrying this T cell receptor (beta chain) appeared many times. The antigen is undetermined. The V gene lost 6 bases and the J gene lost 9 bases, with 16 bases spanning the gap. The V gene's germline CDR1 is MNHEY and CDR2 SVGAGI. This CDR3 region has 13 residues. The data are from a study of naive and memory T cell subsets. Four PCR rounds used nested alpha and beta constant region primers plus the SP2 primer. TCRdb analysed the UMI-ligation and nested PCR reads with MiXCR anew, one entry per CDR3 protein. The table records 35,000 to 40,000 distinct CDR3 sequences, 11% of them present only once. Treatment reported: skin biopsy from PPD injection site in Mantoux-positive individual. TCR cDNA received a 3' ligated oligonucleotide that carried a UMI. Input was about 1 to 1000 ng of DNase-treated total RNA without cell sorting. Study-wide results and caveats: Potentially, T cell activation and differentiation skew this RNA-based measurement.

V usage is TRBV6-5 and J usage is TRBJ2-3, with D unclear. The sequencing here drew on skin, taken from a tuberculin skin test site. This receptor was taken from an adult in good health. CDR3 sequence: CASSRLSGRTQYF. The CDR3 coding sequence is TGTGCCAGCAGCCGATTGTCGGGCCGGACGCAGTATTTT.